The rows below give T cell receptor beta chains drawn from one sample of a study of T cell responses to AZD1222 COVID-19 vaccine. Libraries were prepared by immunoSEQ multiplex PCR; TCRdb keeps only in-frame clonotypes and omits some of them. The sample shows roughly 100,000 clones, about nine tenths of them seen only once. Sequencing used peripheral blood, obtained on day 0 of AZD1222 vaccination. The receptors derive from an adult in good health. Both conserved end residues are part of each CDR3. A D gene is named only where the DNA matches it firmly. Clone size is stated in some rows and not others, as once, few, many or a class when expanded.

TGTGCCAGCAGCGGGCAGAAGAATTCACCCCTCCACTTT CASSGQKNSPLHF TRBJ1-6 . 13 TRBV9 .
TGTGCCACCAGCGAAAGACAGGGGAATCAGCCCCAGCATTTT CATSERQGNQPQHF TRBJ1-5 TRBD1 14 TRBV24-1 few
TGTGCCAGCAGCGTAGCAGAGTCGAGGAATGAAGCTTTCTTT CASSVAESRNEAFF TRBJ1-1 . 14 TRBV9 .
TGCGCCAGCAGCCAAGTAGGGATAAAGATGTATAATGAGCAGTTCTTC CASSQVGIKMYNEQFF TRBJ2-1 . 16 TRBV4-1 .
TGCAGCGCTGCCCACCAGAACACTGAAGCTTTCTTT CSAAHQNTEAFF TRBJ1-1 . 12 TRBV29-1 .
TGTGCCACCAGCAGAGATCCTGGCGGGGGGAACCTCAATGAGCAGTTCTTC CATSRDPGGGNLNEQFF TRBJ2-1 TRBD2 17 TRBV15 few
TGTGCCTGGTCGGGAAATGAAAATCAGCCCCAGCATTTT CAWSGNENQPQHF TRBJ1-5 . 13 TRBV30 .
TGTGCCAGCAGTAGCCGGGACGCCAGCTCCTACGAGCAGTACTTC CASSSRDASSYEQYF TRBJ2-7 . 15 TRBV6-5 once
TGTGCCAGCAGCCCGGAGCGCGACGAGCAGTTCTTC CASSPERDEQFF TRBJ2-1 . 12 TRBV3-1/TRBV3-2 once
TGTGCCAGCAGTCGATCGGCCTACGAGCAGTACTTC CASSRSAYEQYF TRBJ2-7 . 12 TRBV7-9 .
TGTGCCAGCAGCCATGGTGGAACGAACACTGAAGCTTTCTTT CASSHGGTNTEAFF TRBJ1-1 . 14 TRBV3-1/TRBV3-2 .
TGTGCCAGCAGTTACGCTCTGGGCCCCGACTATGGCTACACCTTC CASSYALGPDYGYTF TRBJ1-2 . 15 TRBV6-6 .
TGTGCCTGGGAGGGAGACAGCCCGGGGGATGGCTACACCTTC CAWEGDSPGDGYTF TRBJ1-2 . 14 TRBV30 .
TGCGCCAGCAGCCAAGTTGTGACAGAACTAACCCCCTCTAACTATGGCTACACCTTC CASSQVVTELTPSNYGYTF TRBJ1-2 . 19 TRBV4-1 .
TGTGCCAGCAGCTTGGCAGGGGGGGGCCCGGGCAATGAGCAGTTCTTC CASSLAGGGPGNEQFF TRBJ2-1 . 16 TRBV5-4 .
TGTGCCAGCAGCTTAGTTAATTCACCCCTCCACTTT CASSLVNSPLHF TRBJ1-6 . 12 TRBV7-2 once
TGTGCCAGCATCCCATGGAGGGGGGCAGATACGCAGTATTTT CASIPWRGADTQYF TRBJ2-3 . 14 TRBV27 .
TGTGCCAGCAGCCGACGACAGGGGGATGGCTACACCTTC CASSRRQGDGYTF TRBJ1-2 TRBD1 13 TRBV5-6 .
TGCGCCAGCAGCCTTGGGACAGGGACCAACACAGATACGCAGTATTTT CASSLGTGTNTDTQYF TRBJ2-3 TRBD1 16 TRBV5-1 .
TGTGCCTGGAGTGAAGGGGTTCGAGGCAATGAGCAGTTCTTC CAWSEGVRGNEQFF TRBJ2-1 . 14 TRBV30 .
TGTGCCAGCGGCTTGACAGTCGAGACGCCCCAGCATTTT CASGLTVETPQHF TRBJ1-5 . 13 TRBV2 once
TGTGCCAGCAGTGAAAGGATAGCCTTTTTTGGCAAGCGTGTTACCTTTGAAGCTTTCTTT CASSERIAFFGKRVTFEAFF TRBJ1-1 . 20 TRBV2 .
TGCAGCGCGGGGGGCCGTAATGAAAAACTGTTTTTT CSAGGRNEKLFF TRBJ1-4 . 12 TRBV29-1 .
TGTGCCAGCAGTTTTCCGGACAGATATCAGCCCCAGCATTTT CASSFPDRYQPQHF TRBJ1-5 . 14 TRBV28 .
TGCAGCGTTGGGCCTAGCGGGCGAACCTACGAGCAGTACTTC CSVGPSGRTYEQYF TRBJ2-7 TRBD2 14 TRBV29-1 .
TGCAGCGTTGAAGATTCCGGTTACGAGCAGTACTTC CSVEDSGYEQYF TRBJ2-7 . 12 TRBV29-1 .
TGTGCCAGCCCCCCCAGCGAAGGGACAGTCTCCTACGAGCAGTACTTC CASPPSEGTVSYEQYF TRBJ2-7 TRBD1 16 TRBV28 .
TGTGCCAGCAGCGGACAGGGGATGGATAATTCACCCCTCCACTTT CASSGQGMDNSPLHF TRBJ1-6 TRBD1 15 TRBV2 .
TGTGCCAGTAGTATCCCGGGACAGGCGGACTACGAGCAGTACTTC CASSIPGQADYEQYF TRBJ2-7 TRBD1 15 TRBV19 .
TGCGCCAGCAGCCAAGTCGGGGGGTCTCTCGGTGCAGATACGCAGTATTTT CASSQVGGSLGADTQYF TRBJ2-3 TRBD2 17 TRBV4-1 .
TGTGCCAGCACCAACGGGGGGGGCTTTTCCTACGAGCAGTACTTC CASTNGGGFSYEQYF TRBJ2-7 TRBD2 15 TRBV28 .
TGTGCCAGCTCACCTCCGACAGGTTTTAATGAAAAACTGTTTTTT CASSPPTGFNEKLFF TRBJ1-4 . 15 TRBV18 .
TGTGCCGGTTGTAGTGCAGCAGGGGCGCCAGGTGGGGGTCAGCCCCAGCATTTT CAGCSAAGAPGGGQPQHF TRBJ1-5 . 18 TRBV19 .
TGTGCCAGCAGTTTATCCGGCACCCGGATAGGAAAACTGTTTTTT CASSLSGTRIGKLFF TRBJ1-4 . 15 TRBV27 once
TGTGCCTGGAGTGTACTGTCTCAAGAGACCCAGTACTTC CAWSVLSQETQYF TRBJ2-5 . 13 TRBV30 .
TGTGCCATCAGTCTGGGACAGGGAGGCTACGAGCAGTACTTC CAISLGQGGYEQYF TRBJ2-7 TRBD1 14 TRBV10-3 .
TGTGCCAGCAAACAGGGATGGACCTACGAGCAGTACTTC CASKQGWTYEQYF TRBJ2-7 . 13 TRBV2 .
TGTGCCAGCAGTGATAGGACAGGGTTCTCCTACAATGAGCAGTTCTTC CASSDRTGFSYNEQFF TRBJ2-1 TRBD1 16 TRBV6-1 .
TGTGCCAGTAGTATTCAAGCGGGGAGCTACGAGCAGTACTTC CASSIQAGSYEQYF TRBJ2-7 TRBD2 14 TRBV19 .
TGTGCCTGGAGTGTGGCTGGAAACACCATATATTTT CAWSVAGNTIYF TRBJ1-3 . 12 TRBV30 .
TGTGCCAGTAGTATGGGGACAGATTCATACTATGGCTACACCTTC CASSMGTDSYYGYTF TRBJ1-2 TRBD1 15 TRBV19 .
TGTGCCATCAGTGCACAGGGGTCCGGCACTGAAGCTTTCTTT CAISAQGSGTEAFF TRBJ1-1 TRBD1 14 TRBV10-3 .
TGTGCCAGCAGCCCAAGCGGAGGGCAGCCCCAGCATTTT CASSPSGGQPQHF TRBJ1-5 . 13 TRBV3-1/TRBV3-2 .
TGTGCCCCCGGGACAGGGGGCACAGATACGCAGTATTTT CAPGTGGTDTQYF TRBJ2-3 TRBD1 13 TRBV10-3 .
TGTGCCAGCAGCCTAGGGACTGGTATTAATGAAAAACTGTTTTTT CASSLGTGINEKLFF TRBJ1-4 . 15 TRBV7-8 .
TGTGCCAGTAAGGTGAGGTCTAGCACAGATACGCAGTATTTT CASKVRSSTDTQYF TRBJ2-3 . 14 TRBV19 once
TGTGCCAGCAGCCAAGAACTAGCGGGGGCCCGAAGGCAGTTCTTC CASSQELAGARRQFF TRBJ2-1 TRBD2 15 TRBV14 once
TGTGCCAGCAGTCCGGTCGGGGATACGCAGTATTTT CASSPVGDTQYF TRBJ2-3 . 12 TRBV28 .
TGTGCCACCGGGACGTCTGACGCTAATGAAAAACTGTTTTTT CATGTSDANEKLFF TRBJ1-4 . 14 TRBV21-1 .
TGTGCCATCACTGGGGATCCTGGGGCCAACGTCCTGACTTTC CAITGDPGANVLTF TRBJ2-6 . 14 TRBV10-3 .
TGTGCCAGCAGTGAATATTTGGACACCTACTACGAGCAGTACTTC CASSEYLDTYYEQYF TRBJ2-7 . 15 TRBV2 .
TGTGCCAGCTCACCGCAGGGAAGAGGCGGGGGCACTGAAGCTTTCTTT CASSPQGRGGGTEAFF TRBJ1-1 . 16 TRBV18 .
TGTGCCAGCATCCCCTCGGGGGCTGGAAACACCATATATTTT CASIPSGAGNTIYF TRBJ1-3 . 14 TRBV28 once
TGCAGTGCTAGTTGGGGACAGGGGAATGGCTACACCTTC CSASWGQGNGYTF TRBJ1-2 TRBD1 13 TRBV20-1 .
TGTGCCAGTGCCGTTGACTACGAGCAGTACTTC CASAVDYEQYF TRBJ2-7 . 11 TRBV7-6 once
TGTGCCAGCAGCGCCACAGATACGCAGTATTTT CASSATDTQYF TRBJ2-3 . 11 TRBV5-6 .
TGCGCCAGCAGCCAAACCCTTCCGGGACAGGGGGCACCCCTCCACTTT CASSQTLPGQGAPLHF TRBJ1-6 TRBD1 16 TRBV4-3 once
TGTGCCAGCAGCCAAGGGGACAGACCCCAGCATTTT CASSQGDRPQHF TRBJ1-5 TRBD1 12 TRBV3-1/TRBV3-2 .